This record concerns one T cell receptor (beta chain) sequence. The antigen is unknown. The data derive from a study of T cell responses to AZD1222 COVID-19 vaccine. Study-level points and caveats: Only five to seven individuals given AZD1222 were seropositive at baseline.

Germline CDR1 SGHAT, CDR2 FQNNGV. Trimming removed 4 bases from V and 4 bases from J, with 13 bases in between. This CDR3 comprises 14 residues. TCRdb keeps only in-frame clones here, not all; method: immunoSEQ multiplex PCR. Of approximately 110,000 clones detected, roughly 84% appear once; the ten largest clones hold about 9.4%. The J gene is TRBJ1-1, the V gene TRBV11-2, with D possibly matching TRBD1 (5 bases). The starting material was peripheral blood, obtained on day 0 of AZD1222 vaccination. The sequence was obtained from an adult in good health. The CDR3 bases are TGTGCCAGCAGCTGGGGCGGGGAGCGCACTGAAGCTTTCTTT. Translating it yields CASSWGGERTEAFF.